This TCR beta chain was observed in a study of blood T cell repertoires in COVID-19. Whole-study context: From the United States, Italy and Spain came samples of acute and convalescent COVID-19. From T cells, B-cell-depleted T cells, or PBMCs came the material, which was cDNA or gDNA.

Original processing methods: Cell counts per sample came from amplifying reference gene primers. Sequencing was performed with immunoSEQ multiplex PCR; in TCRdb, only in-frame clones are kept and a portion is missing. That table supplies the V and J calls and clone size; D and trimming were determined from the DNA. The sample has about 220,000 clones, over 75% seen once. The CDR3 consists of 16 residues. V was shortened by 0 bases and J by 2 bases, with 11 bases between the two germline ends. Germline V gives CDR1 MGHRA, CDR2 YSYEKL. This receptor was obtained from a human donor in a cohort sampled during active COVID-19. This sequence joins TRBV4-1 and TRBJ2-1, with D hard to call. The sequencing sample was made of peripheral blood. This CDR3 is CASSQDTSSPYNEQFF. For the CDR3, the DNA is TGCGCCAGCAGCCAAGATACGAGTTCCCCCTACAATGAGCAGTTCTTC.